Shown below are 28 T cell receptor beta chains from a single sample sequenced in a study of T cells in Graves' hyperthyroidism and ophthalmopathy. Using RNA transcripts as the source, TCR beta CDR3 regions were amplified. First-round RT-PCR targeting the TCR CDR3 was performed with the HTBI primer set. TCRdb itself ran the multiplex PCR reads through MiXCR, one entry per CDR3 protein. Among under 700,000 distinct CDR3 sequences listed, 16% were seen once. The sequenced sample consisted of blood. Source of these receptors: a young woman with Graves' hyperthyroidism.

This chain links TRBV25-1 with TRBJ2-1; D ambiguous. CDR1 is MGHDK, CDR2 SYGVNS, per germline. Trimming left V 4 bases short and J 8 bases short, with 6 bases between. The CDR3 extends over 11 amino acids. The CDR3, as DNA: TGTGCCAGCAGTGGTTTAGATGAGCAGTTCTTC. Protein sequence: CASSGLDEQFF.

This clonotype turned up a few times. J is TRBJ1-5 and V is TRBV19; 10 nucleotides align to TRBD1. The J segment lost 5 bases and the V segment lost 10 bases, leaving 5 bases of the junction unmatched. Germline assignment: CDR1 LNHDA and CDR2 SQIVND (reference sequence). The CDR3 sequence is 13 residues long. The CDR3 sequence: CATGQGIDQPQHF. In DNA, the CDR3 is TGTGCCACGGGACAGGGGATAGATCAGCCCCAGCATTTT.

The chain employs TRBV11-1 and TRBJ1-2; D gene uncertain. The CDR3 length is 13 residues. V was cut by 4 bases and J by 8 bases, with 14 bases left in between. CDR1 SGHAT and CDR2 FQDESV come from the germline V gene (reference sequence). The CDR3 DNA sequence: TGTGCCAGCAGCTCCAACGAAAAGTGGGGCTACACCTTC. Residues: CASSSNEKWGYTF.

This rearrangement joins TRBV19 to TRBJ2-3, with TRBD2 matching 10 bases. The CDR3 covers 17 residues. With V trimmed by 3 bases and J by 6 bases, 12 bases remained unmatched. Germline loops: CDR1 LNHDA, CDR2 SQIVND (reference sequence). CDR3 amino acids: CASSMGTSAGRTDTQYF. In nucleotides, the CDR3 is TGTGCCAGTAGTATGGGGACTAGCGCGGGGAGAACGGATACGCAGTATTTT. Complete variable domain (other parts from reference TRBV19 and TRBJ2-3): DGGITQSPKYLFRKEGQNVTLSCEQNLNHDAMYWYRQDPGQGLRLIYYSQIVNDFQKGDIAEGYSVSREKKESFPLTVTSAQKNPTAFYLCASSMGTSAGRTDTQYFGPGTRLTVL.

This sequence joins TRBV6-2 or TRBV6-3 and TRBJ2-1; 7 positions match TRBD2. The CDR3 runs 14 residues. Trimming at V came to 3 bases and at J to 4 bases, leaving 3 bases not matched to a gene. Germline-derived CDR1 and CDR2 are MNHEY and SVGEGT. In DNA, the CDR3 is TGTGCCAGCAGTTATAAAGCGGGATACAATGAGCAGTTCTTC. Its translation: CASSYKAGYNEQFF.

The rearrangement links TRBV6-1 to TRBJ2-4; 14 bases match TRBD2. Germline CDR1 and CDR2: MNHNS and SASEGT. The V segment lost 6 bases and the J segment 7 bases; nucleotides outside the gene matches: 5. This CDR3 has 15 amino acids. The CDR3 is CASRQRLAGGNIQYF. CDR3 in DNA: TGTGCCAGCAGGCAAAGACTAGCGGGAGGGAACATTCAGTACTTC.

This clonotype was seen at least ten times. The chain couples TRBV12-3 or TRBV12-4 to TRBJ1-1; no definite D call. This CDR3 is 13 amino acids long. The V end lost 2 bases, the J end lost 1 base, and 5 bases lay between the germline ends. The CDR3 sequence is CASSLKGNTEAFF. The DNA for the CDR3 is TGTGCCAGCAGTTTAAAGGGGAACACTGAAGCTTTCTTT.

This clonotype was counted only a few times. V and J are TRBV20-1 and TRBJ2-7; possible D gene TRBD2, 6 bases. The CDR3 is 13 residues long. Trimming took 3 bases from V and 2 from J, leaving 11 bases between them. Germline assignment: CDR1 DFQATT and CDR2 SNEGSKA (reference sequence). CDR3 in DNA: TGCAGTGCTAGTAGCGGAGGGACCTACGAGCAGTACTTC. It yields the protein CSASSGGTYEQYF.

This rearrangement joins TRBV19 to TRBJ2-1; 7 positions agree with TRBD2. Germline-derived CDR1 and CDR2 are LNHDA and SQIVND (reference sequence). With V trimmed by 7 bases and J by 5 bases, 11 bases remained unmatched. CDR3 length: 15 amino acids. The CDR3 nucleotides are TGTGCCAGTACCCAAATCTCGGCGGGGGACAATGAGCAGTTCTTC. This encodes CASTQISAGDNEQFF.

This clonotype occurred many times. The CDR3 bases are TGTGCCAGCAGTACCCAGGGGGCGGGCAAAAACATTCAGTACTTC. Its translation: CASSTQGAGKNIQYF. V gene TRBV28 combines with J gene TRBJ2-4, with 8 bases matching TRBD1. The ends lost 5 bases at V and 3 bases at J; junction bases unmatched: 6. Germline-derived CDR1 and CDR2 are MDHEN and SYDVKM. The CDR3 is 15 residues long.

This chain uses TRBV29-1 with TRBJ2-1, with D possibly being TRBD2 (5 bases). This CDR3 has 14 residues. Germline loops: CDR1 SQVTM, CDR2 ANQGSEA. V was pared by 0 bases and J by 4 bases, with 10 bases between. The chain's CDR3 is CSVEDIGLYNEQFF. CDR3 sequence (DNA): TGCAGCGTTGAAGATATTGGACTTTACAATGAGCAGTTCTTC.

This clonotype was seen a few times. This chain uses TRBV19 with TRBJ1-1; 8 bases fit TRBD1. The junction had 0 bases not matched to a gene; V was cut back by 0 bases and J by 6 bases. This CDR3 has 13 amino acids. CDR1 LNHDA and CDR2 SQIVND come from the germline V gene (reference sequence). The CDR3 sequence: CASSIDRGPEAFF. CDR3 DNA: TGTGCCAGTAGTATAGACAGGGGGCCTGAAGCTTTCTTT.

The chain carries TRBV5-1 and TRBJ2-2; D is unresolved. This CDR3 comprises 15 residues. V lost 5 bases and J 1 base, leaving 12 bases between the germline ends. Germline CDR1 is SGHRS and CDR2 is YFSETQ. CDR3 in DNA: TGCGCCAGCAGTTTGCGAGGTGGGAACACCGGGGAGCTGTTTTTT. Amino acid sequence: CASSLRGGNTGELFF.

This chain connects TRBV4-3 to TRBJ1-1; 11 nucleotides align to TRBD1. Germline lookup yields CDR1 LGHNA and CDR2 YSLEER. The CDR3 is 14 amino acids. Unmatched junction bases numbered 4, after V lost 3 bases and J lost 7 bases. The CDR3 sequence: CASSHGQGANEAFF. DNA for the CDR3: TGCGCCAGCAGCCACGGACAGGGGGCTAATGAAGCTTTCTTT.

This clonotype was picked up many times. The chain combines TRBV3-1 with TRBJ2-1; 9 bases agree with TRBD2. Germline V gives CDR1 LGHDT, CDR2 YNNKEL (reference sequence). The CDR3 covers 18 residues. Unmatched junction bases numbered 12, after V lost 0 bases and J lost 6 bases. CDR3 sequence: CASSQEVLAGSGSNEQFF. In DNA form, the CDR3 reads TGTGCCAGCAGCCAAGAGGTGCTAGCGGGATCAGGGAGCAATGAGCAGTTCTTC.

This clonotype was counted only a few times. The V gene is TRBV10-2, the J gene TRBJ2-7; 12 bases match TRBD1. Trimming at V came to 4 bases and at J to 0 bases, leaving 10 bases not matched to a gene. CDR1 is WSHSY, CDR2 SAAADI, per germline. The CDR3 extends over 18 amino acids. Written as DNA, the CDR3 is TGCGCCAGCAGTGTTCTCGGCGGGACAGGGGGCAGCTCCTACGAGCAGTACTTC. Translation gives CASSVLGGTGGSSYEQYF.

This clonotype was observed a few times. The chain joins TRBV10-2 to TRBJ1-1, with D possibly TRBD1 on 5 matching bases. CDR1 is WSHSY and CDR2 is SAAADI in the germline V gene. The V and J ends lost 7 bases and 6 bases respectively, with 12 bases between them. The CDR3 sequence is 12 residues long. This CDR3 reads CASIQGRAEAFF. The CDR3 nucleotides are TGCGCCAGCATCCAGGGCCGGGCTGAAGCTTTCTTT.

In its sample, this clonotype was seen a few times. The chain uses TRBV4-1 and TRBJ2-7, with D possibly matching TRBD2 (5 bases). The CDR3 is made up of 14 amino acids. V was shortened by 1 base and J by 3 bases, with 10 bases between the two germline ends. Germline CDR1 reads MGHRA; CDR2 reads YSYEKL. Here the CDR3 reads CASSQGEYGYEQYF. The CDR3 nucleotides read TGCGCCAGCAGCCAAGGGGAGTACGGCTACGAGCAGTACTTC.

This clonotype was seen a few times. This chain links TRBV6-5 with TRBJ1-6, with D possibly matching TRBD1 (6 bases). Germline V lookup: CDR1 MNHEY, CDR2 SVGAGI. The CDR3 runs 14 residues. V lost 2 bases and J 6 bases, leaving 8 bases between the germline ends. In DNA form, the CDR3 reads TGTGCCAGCAGTTACACGGACAGTAATTCACCCCTCCACTTT. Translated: CASSYTDSNSPLHF.

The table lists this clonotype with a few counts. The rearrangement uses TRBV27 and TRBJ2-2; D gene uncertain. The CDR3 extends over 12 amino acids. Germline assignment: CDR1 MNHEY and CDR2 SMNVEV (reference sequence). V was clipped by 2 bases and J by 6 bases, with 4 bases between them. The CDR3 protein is CASSLQSGELFF. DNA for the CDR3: TGTGCCAGCAGTTTACAGTCCGGGGAGCTGTTTTTT.

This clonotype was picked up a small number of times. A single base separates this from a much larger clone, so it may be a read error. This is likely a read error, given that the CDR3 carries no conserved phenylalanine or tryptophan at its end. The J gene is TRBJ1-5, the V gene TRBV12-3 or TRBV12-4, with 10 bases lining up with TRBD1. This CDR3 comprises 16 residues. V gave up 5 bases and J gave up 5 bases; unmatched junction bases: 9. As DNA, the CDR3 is TGTGCCAGCAGTGACGCGGGACAGGGGATCGATCAGCCCCAGCATTCT. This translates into CASSDAGQGIDQPQHS.

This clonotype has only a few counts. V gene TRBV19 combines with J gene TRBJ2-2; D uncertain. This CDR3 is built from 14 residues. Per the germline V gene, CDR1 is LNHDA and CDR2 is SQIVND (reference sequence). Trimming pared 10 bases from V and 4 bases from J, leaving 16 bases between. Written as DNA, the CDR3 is TGTGCCACCGAAAATGAGGCCGGCACCGGGGAGCTGTTTTTT. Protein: CATENEAGTGELFF.

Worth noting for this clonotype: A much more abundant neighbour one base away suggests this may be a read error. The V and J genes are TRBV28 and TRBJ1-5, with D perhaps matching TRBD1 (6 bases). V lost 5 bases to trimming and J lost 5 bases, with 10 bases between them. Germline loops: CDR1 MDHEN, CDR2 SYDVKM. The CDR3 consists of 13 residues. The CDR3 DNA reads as TGTGCCAGCAGTCGGACAGTCTATCAGCCCCAGCATTTT. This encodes CASSRTVYQPQHF.

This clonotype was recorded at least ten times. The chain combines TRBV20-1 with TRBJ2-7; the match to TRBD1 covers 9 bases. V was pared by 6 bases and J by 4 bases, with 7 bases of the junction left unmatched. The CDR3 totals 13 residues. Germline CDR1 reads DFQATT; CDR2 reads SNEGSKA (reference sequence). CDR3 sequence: CSAWTGEKYEQYF. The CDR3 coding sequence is TGCAGTGCGTGGACAGGGGAGAAGTACGAGCAGTACTTC.

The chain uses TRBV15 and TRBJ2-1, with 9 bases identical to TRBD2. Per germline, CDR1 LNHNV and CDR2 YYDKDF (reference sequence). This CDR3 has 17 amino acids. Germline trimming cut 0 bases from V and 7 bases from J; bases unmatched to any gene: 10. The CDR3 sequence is CATSRDRGAGGFNEQFF. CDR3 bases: TGTGCCACCAGCAGAGACAGGGGAGCGGGGGGATTTAATGAGCAGTTCTTC.

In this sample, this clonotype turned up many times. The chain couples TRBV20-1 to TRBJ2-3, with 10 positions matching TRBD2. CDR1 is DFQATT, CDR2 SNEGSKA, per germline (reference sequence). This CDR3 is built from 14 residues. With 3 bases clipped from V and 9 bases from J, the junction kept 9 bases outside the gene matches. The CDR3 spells CSASPSGGPRTQYF. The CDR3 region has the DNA TGCAGTGCTAGCCCTAGCGGGGGCCCCAGGACGCAGTATTTT.

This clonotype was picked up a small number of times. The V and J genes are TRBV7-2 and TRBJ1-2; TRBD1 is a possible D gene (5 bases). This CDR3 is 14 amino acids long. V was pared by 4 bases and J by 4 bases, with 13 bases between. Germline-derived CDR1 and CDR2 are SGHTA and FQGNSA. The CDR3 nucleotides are TGTGCCAGCAGCTCGGGACTGGGGCTCTATGGCTACACCTTC. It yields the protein CASSSGLGLYGYTF. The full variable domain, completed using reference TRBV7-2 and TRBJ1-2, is GAGVSQSPSNKVTEKGKDVELRCDPISGHTALYWYRQSLGQGLEFLIYFQGNSAPDKSGLPSDRFSAERTGGSVSTLTIQRTQQEDSAVYLCASSSGLGLYGYTFGSGTRLTVV.

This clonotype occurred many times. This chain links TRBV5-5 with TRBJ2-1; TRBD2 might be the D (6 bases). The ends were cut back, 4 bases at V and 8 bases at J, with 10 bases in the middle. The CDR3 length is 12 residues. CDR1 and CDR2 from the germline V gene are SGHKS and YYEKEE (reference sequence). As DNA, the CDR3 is TGTGCCAGCAGCGGGCGGAGGGATGAGCAGTTCTTC. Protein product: CASSGRRDEQFF.